This T cell receptor (beta chain) came from a study of T cell responses to AZD1222 COVID-19 vaccine. Background on the study: Second-dose groups at about 4 or about 12 weeks were pooled.

Study-wide results and caveats: Seropositive status at baseline applied to only five or six AZD1222 recipients.

This clone was picked up one time. Its antigen is unknown. Losses at the gene ends were 0 bases for V and 8 bases for J; bases not matched to a gene: 9. This CDR3 contains 16 residues. Germline-derived CDR1 and CDR2 are LGHNA and YNFKEQ. Sequencing was performed with immunoSEQ multiplex PCR; in TCRdb, only in-frame clones are kept and a portion is missing. The data show 100,000 or so clones, roughly nine tenths seen once. The clonotype was recovered from an adult in good health. This chain connects TRBV4-2 to TRBJ2-1, with 8 bases that match TRBD1. The specimen was peripheral blood, collected on day 0 of AZD1222 vaccination. The DNA for the CDR3 is TGTGCCAGCAGCCAAGAATCTGGACAGGGTTTCGATGAGCAGTTCTTC. Its protein is CASSQESGQGFDEQFF.